The sequence of this T cell receptor (beta chain) was determined in a study of a mutant IDH1 vaccine in newly diagnosed glioma. Study-wide background: Former treatment meant radiotherapy, temozolomide, or both; the majority had gotten both.

As for time point: week 23, last vaccination. The vaccine gave 300 ug of a 20-mer mutant IDH1 peptide subcutaneously per dose. In every donor, the tumor was a new WHO grade 3 or 4 IDH1-mutant, ATRX-lost astrocytoma. Here immunoSEQ multiplex PCR was the method, and the copy in TCRdb shows in-frame clones only, minus some. The repertoire consists of about 43,000 clones, with 65% to 85% occurring once and the leading ten covering about 2.5%. V lost 1 base and J lost 8, with 14 bases in between. The CDR3 spans 15 residues. CDR1 is SEHNR, CDR2 FQNEAQ, per germline (reference sequence). This clone was detected a few times. What it binds is unknown.

The sample in question was PBMCs, obtained from a glioma patient whose treatment included an IDH1 peptide vaccine. This rearrangement joins TRBV7-9 to TRBJ1-4, with a possible D match to TRBD1 (5 bases). The sequence was obtained from a woman aged 18-30 years with glioma. Some clones in this sample may be carry-over from other donors' samples. CDR3 residues: CASSLVDSKGEKLFF. CDR3 nucleotide sequence: TGTGCCAGCAGCTTAGTAGACAGCAAGGGAGAAAAACTGTTTTTT.